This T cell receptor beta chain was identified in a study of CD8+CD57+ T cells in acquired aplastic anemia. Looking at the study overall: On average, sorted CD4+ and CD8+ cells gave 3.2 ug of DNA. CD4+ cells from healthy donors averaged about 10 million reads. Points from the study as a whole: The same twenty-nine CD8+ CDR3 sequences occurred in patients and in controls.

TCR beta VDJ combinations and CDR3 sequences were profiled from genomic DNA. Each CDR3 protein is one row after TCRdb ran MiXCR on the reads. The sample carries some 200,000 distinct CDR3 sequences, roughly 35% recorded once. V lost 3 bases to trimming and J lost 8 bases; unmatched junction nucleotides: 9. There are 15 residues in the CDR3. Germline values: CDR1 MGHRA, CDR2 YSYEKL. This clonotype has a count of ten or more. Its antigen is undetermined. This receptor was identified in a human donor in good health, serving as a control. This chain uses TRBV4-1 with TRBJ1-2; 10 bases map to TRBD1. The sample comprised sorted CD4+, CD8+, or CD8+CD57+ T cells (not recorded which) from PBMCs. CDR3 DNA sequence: TGCGCCAGCAGCCAGTTGGGACAGGGGAAACGCGGCTACACCTTC. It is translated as CASSQLGQGKRGYTF.